This T cell receptor (beta chain) was captured by sequencing in a study of cytotoxic CD8 clonotypes in ibrutinib-treated CLL (dated by TCRdb to about 2021). About the investigation overall: The cohort had 11 relapsed/refractory and approximately 15 treatment-naive patients; fewer than 18 were IGHV unmutated. Partial responses were observed in some 24 patients and complete responses in 2; after a median follow-up of around 68 months, remission was maintained in 14 patients and progression was observed in some twelve. On average, each sample had some 260,000 productive templates and tens of thousands of productive rearrangements. Response samples were taken after a median of roughly eleven months on treatment, ranging from roughly 6 to 36 months. Longitudinal samples were obtainable from about 30% of the roughly 90 participants in the trial. Cryopreserved peripheral blood mononuclear cells were collected at three points: before therapy, at response, and at either sustained remission or disease progression. Overall study results and their limits: Public clonotypes were rare and either shrank or stayed stable during treatment, and the rise in clonality at ibrutinib response reflected expansion of private clonotypes. Lymph node repertoires were not examined, and the timing of sampling was not matched between patients in sustained remission and those whose disease progressed. Baseline clonality was found to be higher than that of age-matched healthy donors and was strongly correlated with circulating CD8+ T-cell counts. At ibrutinib response clonality went up, during sustained remission it held steady, and at progression it dropped back toward baseline.

Turning to this clone: The target of this receptor is not known. No base quality values were provided; no much bigger clone lies one nucleotide off.

Around 2 micrograms of genomic DNA were extracted from cryopreserved PBMCs for TCR beta library preparation. Longitudinal blood samples from CLL patients receiving ibrutinib monotherapy were subjected to high-throughput TCR beta sequencing. The patients were enrolled in a single-center, open-label phase 2 trial of ibrutinib monotherapy. The V end gives up 2 bases and the J end 8 bases, leaving 10 bases in the junction not matched to a gene. Reading the germline V gene gives CDR1 LGHNA and CDR2 YSLEER. The CDR3 measures 15 amino acids from cysteine to phenylalanine. Only the CDR3 part of the read is kept: 45 bases, read in frame from the first base. The goal of deep resolution MiSeq sequencing was a depth between 1 in 1 million and 1 in 200,000 T cells, and coverage averaged 10x per clonotype. The immunoSEQ hsTCRB Kit was used to generate TCR beta libraries. On the study's bioinformatics: The data were analyzed with ImmunoSEQ Analyzer and ImmunoSEQ Data Assistant, and V, D and J gene assignments followed IMGT definitions. Clonality, which ranges from 0 to 1, was calculated by subtracting the normalized Shannon entropy of productive rearrangement frequencies from one. Public clonotype analysis was restricted to overrepresented clonotypes comprising at least 0.05% of each patient's repertoire. Fewer than 15 repertoires from age-matched healthy donors, obtained from immuneACCESS, served as clonality controls. The source is immuneACCESS, and TCRdb retained only in-frame sequences with V and J called. Part of the clones is not carried over; for the studies checked, unresolved V genes explain less than half of this, and the remainder is unexplained. The V and J calls and the clone size are those of that table, but D and trimming were determined from the DNA. This sample holds 300,000 to 350,000 clones; roughly 79% were observed only once. Clones ranked in the top ten supply 6.5% to 8.5% of the sample.

Recombination joined TRBV4-3 with TRBJ1-2, and 8 junction bases match TRBD1. Sample: PBMCs, taken before ibrutinib treatment. The clonotype was recovered from a human donor with chronic lymphocytic leukemia. The sequenced DNA: TGCGCCAGCAGCCAAACGATCCAGGGGGCGCGGGGCTACACCTTC. Its amino acids are CASSQTIQGARGYTF.